The 23 T cell receptor beta chains in this list originate from one sample, sequenced in a study of blood T cells in healthy people across ages. Sample-barcoded 5' priming and a J-beta primer mix drove a second PCR of about 6 to 12 cycles. From the 5' RACE reads, TCRdb called clonotypes with MiXCR, one entry per CDR3 protein. The sample has around 1.7 million distinct CDR3 sequences; 28% are singletons. Sample: blood. These receptors all stem from a young woman in good health.

The V and J genes are TRBV7-2 and TRBJ2-3; maybe TRBD2 (5 bases). The CDR3 contains 15 residues. V shed 0 bases and J shed 4 bases, with 11 bases lying between them. Germline V CDR1 and CDR2: SGHTA, FQGNSA. CDR3 loop: CASSLALSGADTQYF. CDR3 sequence (DNA): TGTGCCAGCAGCTTAGCGCTGAGCGGCGCAGATACGCAGTATTTT.

This clonotype has a handful of counts. V gene TRBV4-2 combines with J gene TRBJ1-1; TRBD1 agrees at 9 bases. This CDR3 has 13 residues. After removal of 0 bases from V and 11 bases from J, the junction contained 4 bases not matched to a gene. Germline CDR1 LGHNA, CDR2 YNFKEQ. The CDR3 spells CASSQDLDRGAFF. The CDR3 region has the DNA TGTGCCAGCAGCCAAGATTTGGACAGGGGCGCTTTCTTT.

This chain links TRBV5-1 with TRBJ2-1, with D maybe TRBD1 (6 bases). CDR1 and CDR2 (germline): SGHRS, YFSETQ. The CDR3 covers 14 residues. The germline V and J ends were trimmed by 4 bases and 7 bases, with 15 bases remaining between them. The CDR3 region is CASSRPQGKNEQFF. The DNA of the CDR3 is TGCGCCAGCAGCCGGCCCCAGGGGAAGAATGAGCAGTTCTTC.

This clonotype was detected a few times. This chain joins TRBV29-1 and TRBJ1-1; 8 bases map to TRBD1. From germline, CDR1 is SQVTM and CDR2 ANQGSEA. V gave up 3 bases and J gave up 3 bases; unmatched junction bases: 6. The CDR3 length is 14 residues. The CDR3: CSVDSGGRHTEAFF. In nucleotides, the CDR3 is TGCAGCGTTGACTCAGGGGGCCGGCACACTGAAGCTTTCTTT.

This chain uses TRBV28 with TRBJ1-6; TRBD1 aligns across 8 bases. V was pared by 1 base and J by 3 bases, with 2 bases of the junction left unmatched. Germline CDR1 reads MDHEN; CDR2 reads SYDVKM. The CDR3 is made up of 16 amino acids. CDR3 bases: TGTGCCAGCAGTTTATTCGGACAGGGCTATAATTCACCCCTCCACTTT. It is translated as CASSLFGQGYNSPLHF.

The chain employs TRBV5-6 and TRBJ2-1; 8 bases map to TRBD2. CDR1 and CDR2 (germline): SGHDT, YYEEEE. The CDR3 length is 14 residues. After removal of 2 bases from V and 8 bases from J, the junction contained 6 bases not matched to a gene. The chain's CDR3 is CASSFLGRDDEQFF. In DNA form, the CDR3 reads TGTGCCAGCAGCTTTCTCGGGAGGGATGATGAGCAGTTCTTC.

This clonotype was detected many times. The chain is built from TRBV6-4 and TRBJ2-3, with D hard to call. This CDR3 spans 13 amino acids. Trimming took off 0 bases at V and 3 bases at J, with 4 bases between the two ends. CDR1 and CDR2 from the germline V gene are MRHNA and SNTAGT. In DNA, the CDR3 is TGTGCCAGCAGTGACTCGGATACAGATACGCAGTATTTT. It translates to CASSDSDTDTQYF.

There are a few counts of this clonotype. The CDR3: CSARESLGKPEAFF. For the CDR3, the DNA is TGCAGTGCTAGAGAATCCCTTGGGAAGCCTGAAGCTTTCTTT. The V call is TRBV20-1, the J call TRBJ1-1; D is undetermined. The CDR3 spans 14 residues. Trimming stripped 0 bases from V and 6 bases from J, with 14 bases between. CDR1 and CDR2 (germline): DFQATT, SNEGSKA (reference sequence).

The genes are TRBV18 and TRBJ1-3; unclear D gene. The CDR3 extends over 16 amino acids. Germline lookup yields CDR1 KGHSH and CDR2 LQKENI. V gave up 2 bases and J gave up 0 bases, with 11 bases separating them. The CDR3 nucleotides are TGTGCCAGCTCACCAGACGATGGATTCTCTGGAAACACCATATATTTT. This encodes CASSPDDGFSGNTIYF.

The chain joins TRBV20-1 to TRBJ2-1, with D possibly TRBD2 on 6 matching bases. This CDR3 has 14 amino acids. The germline V gene encodes CDR1 DFQATT and CDR2 SNEGSKA (reference sequence). V gave up 4 bases and J gave up 1 base, with 11 bases separating them. The DNA for the CDR3 is TGCAGTGCTATTTCGGGGGAGTCCTACAATGAGCAGTTCTTC. Translated: CSAISGESYNEQFF.

This rearrangement joins TRBV20-1 to TRBJ1-3, with D possibly matching TRBD1 (5 bases). Trimming cost V 6 bases and J 0 bases, with 12 bases left between them. CDR1 is DFQATT, CDR2 SNEGSKA, per germline (reference sequence). The CDR3 loop spans 14 amino acids. CDR3 sequence: CSARRGDSGNTIYF. The CDR3 DNA sequence: TGCAGTGCGAGGCGGGGGGACTCTGGAAACACCATATATTTT.

The rearrangement joins TRBV6-5 to TRBJ2-1, with 8 bases aligning to TRBD2. The length of the CDR3 is 18 residues. The ends lost 4 bases at V and 0 bases at J; junction bases unmatched: 11. Per the germline V gene, CDR1 is MNHEY and CDR2 is SVGAGI. The CDR3 sequence: CASSFVVSGSFSYNEQFF. CDR3 coding DNA: TGTGCCAGCAGTTTTGTAGTGAGCGGGAGTTTCTCCTACAATGAGCAGTTCTTC.

This sequence joins TRBV19 and TRBJ1-1, with D perhaps matching TRBD1 (6 bases). The CDR3 runs to 17 residues. V was cut by 3 bases and J by 0 bases, with 17 bases left in between. Germline V gene sequence: CDR1 LNHDA, CDR2 SQIVND (reference sequence). The chain's CDR3 is CASSMGATRVVNTEAFF. Written as DNA, the CDR3 is TGTGCCAGTAGTATGGGGGCCACCCGGGTAGTGAACACTGAAGCTTTCTTT.

This clonotype has a handful of counts. This sequence joins TRBV7-9 and TRBJ2-5, with D perhaps matching TRBD1 (5 bases). This CDR3 region has 16 residues. Looked up from germline, CDR1 is SEHNR and CDR2 is FQNEAQ (reference sequence). The germline V and J ends were trimmed by 1 base and 4 bases, with 16 bases remaining between them. The CDR3 spells CASSLVGRVVGETQYF. The CDR3 nucleotides are TGTGCCAGCAGCTTAGTGGGCAGGGTCGTCGGAGAGACCCAGTACTTC.

This clonotype was seen only a few times. The J gene is TRBJ2-1, the V gene TRBV5-1; possibly TRBD2 for D (5 bases). The CDR3 runs to 13 residues. Germline V gene sequence: CDR1 SGHRS, CDR2 YFSETQ. V dropped 5 bases and J dropped 5 bases, with 11 bases sitting between them. This CDR3 is CASSNRGHNEQFF. The CDR3 nucleotides are TGCGCCAGCAGTAACCGCGGGCACAATGAGCAGTTCTTC. Based on the CDR3 plus reference TRBV5-1 and TRBJ2-1, the full variable domain is KAGVTQTPRYLIKTRGQQVTLSCSPISGHRSVSWYQQTPGQGLQFLFEYFSETQRNKGNFPGRFSGRQFSNSRSEMNVSTLELGDSALYLCASSNRGHNEQFFGPGTRLTVL.

The chain couples TRBV24-1 to TRBJ2-2, with D perhaps matching TRBD2 (5 bases). There are 15 residues in the CDR3. CDR1 is KGHDR, CDR2 SFDVKD, per germline. Trimming took off 5 bases at V and 2 bases at J, with 11 bases between the two ends. The CDR3 DNA sequence: TGTGCCACCAGTGCGGGAAATCTTAACACCGGGGAGCTGTTTTTT. Translation gives CATSAGNLNTGELFF.

The chain is built from TRBV7-9 and TRBJ2-2; 8 nucleotides agree with TRBD2. Germline CDR1 and CDR2: SEHNR and FQNEAQ (reference sequence). Trimming took 0 bases from V and 2 from J; bases not matched to a gene: 5. The CDR3 length is 17 residues. The CDR3 nucleotides read TGTGCCAGCAGCTTAGCGGGACTAGTGGGAAACACCGGGGAGCTGTTTTTT. Amino acids: CASSLAGLVGNTGELFF.

This clonotype has ten or more counts. The chain is built from TRBV15 and TRBJ2-7; possible D gene TRBD1, 6 bases. CDR1 is LNHNV, CDR2 YYDKDF, per germline (reference sequence). The CDR3 has 13 residues. V lost 1 base, J lost 3 bases, and 7 bases lay in between. The CDR3 sequence: CATSRADSYEQYF. In DNA, the CDR3 is TGTGCCACCAGCAGAGCGGACAGCTACGAGCAGTACTTC.

The chain recombines TRBV7-6 with TRBJ2-2, with a possible D match to TRBD2 (5 bases). V was cut by 4 bases and J by 9 bases, with 24 bases left in between. CDR3 length: 17 residues. The germline gives CDR1 SGHVS, CDR2 FNYEAQ. In DNA, the CDR3 is TGTGCCAGCAGCTCAAGGGTGGAGCGGCGGAGAGAGTGGGAGCTGTTTTTT. Its translation is CASSSRVERRREWELFF.

In this sample, this clonotype turned up many times. This CDR3 is CASRDHYTDTQYF. DNA of the CDR3: TGTGCCAGCCGGGACCACTACACAGATACGCAGTATTTT. The rearrangement joins TRBV6-5 to TRBJ2-3; D is perhaps TRBD1 or TRBD2 (5 bases each). This CDR3 comprises 13 residues. Looked up from germline, CDR1 is MNHEY and CDR2 is SVGAGI. V was cut by 8 bases and J by 2 bases, with 11 bases left in between.

This clonotype has a handful of counts. The V and J genes are TRBV6-1 and TRBJ1-4; D is unclear. The V and J ends lost 3 bases and 5 bases respectively, with 10 bases between them. This CDR3 region has 14 residues. CDR1 and CDR2 (germline): MNHNS, SASEGT. The CDR3 DNA reads as TGTGCCAGCAGTGAGTTCTCTCAGAATGAAAAACTGTTTTTT. It is translated as CASSEFSQNEKLFF.

The V call is TRBV21-1, the J call TRBJ1-5; TRBD1 is the table's D call, not checked against the DNA. TRBV21-1 is classified as a pseudogene. This CDR3 spans 16 amino acids. Here the CDR3 reads CASSPRTRRGNQPQHF. The CDR3 DNA reads TGTGCCAGCAGCCCCCGGACCCGAAGGGGCAATCAGCCCCAGCATTTT.

J is TRBJ2-5 and V is TRBV29-1, with TRBD1 matching over 10 bases. V lost 6 bases to trimming and J lost 4 bases; unmatched junction nucleotides: 8. Germline V gene sequence: CDR1 SQVTM, CDR2 ANQGSEA. The CDR3 loop spans 14 amino acids. The CDR3 here is CSVGLTGGLETQYF. The CDR3 DNA reads TGCAGCGTCGGCCTGACAGGGGGCTTAGAGACCCAGTACTTC.